This T cell receptor beta chain originates from a study of vaccination effects on CD4 cells after COVID-19. Across the study: It was a median of 72 days after the second dose that post-vaccine samples were obtained.

As regards this clone: Its antigen is not known.

The table came from immunoSEQ multiplex PCR; TCRdb's copy has only in-frame clones and leaves some out. The profile shows roughly 24,000 clones, 60% to 80% of them singletons. The study's findings and limits: The study enrolled few convalescent patients and sampled no early post-infection timepoints.

This CDR3 has 15 residues. J gave up 4 bases and V 7 bases, and 10 bases lay outside the gene matches. Germline V CDR1 and CDR2: SGHRS, YFSETQ. ViraFEST expansion of antigen-specific CD4+ T cells with viral peptide pools preceded sequencing. Once cultured for more than nine days, the cells underwent separation to obtain CD4+ T cells. Participants were vaccinated with two doses of either the BNT162b2 or mRNA-1273 vaccine. Every well got around 2 million PBMC, which were grown with about 9.9 IU/ml IL-2 and around 10 ug/ml peptides. Cultures had half their medium replaced with IL-2 medium on days 3 and 7.

The sequencing here drew on CD4+ T cells from PBMCs cultured with HCoV-NL63 spike peptides, taken after COVID-19 vaccination. The TCR comes from a human donor who received a COVID-19 vaccine. V gene TRBV5-1 combines with J gene TRBJ2-7; TRBD2 aligns across 11 bases. CDR3 DNA sequence: TGCGCCAGCGGCATCGTAGCGGGGGGGCGGTACGAGCAGTACTTC. Its translation: CASGIVAGGRYEQYF.